Each of the 25 T cell receptor beta chains below was sequenced from the same sample in a study of OX40 agonist ivuxolimab in advanced cancers. The data were produced by immunoSEQ multiplex PCR, yet TCRdb's version contains in-frame clones alone and is incomplete. In the table there are around 63,000 clones, roughly 88% of which are singletons. The specimen was CD4+ or CD8+ T cells sorted from blood, collected in a trial of the OX40 agonist ivuxolimab. Every receptor here comes from an adult with an advanced solid tumor such as melanoma, head and neck, liver or kidney cancer.

This clone was recorded once. The V gene is TRBV9, the J gene TRBJ2-7, with no clear D. The germline V gene has CDR1 SGDLS and CDR2 YYNGEE. V shed 4 bases and J shed 3 bases, with 14 bases lying between them. The CDR3 contains 14 residues. CDR3 DNA: TGTGCCAGCAGCCTTGGGCACGCAGACTACGAGCAGTACTTC. The encoded protein is CASSLGHADYEQYF.

The chain recombines TRBV2 with TRBJ1-1; D possibly corresponds to TRBD1 (6 bases). V was pared by 7 bases and J by 0 bases, with 15 bases between. CDR3 length: 15 amino acids. Germline-derived CDR1 and CDR2 are SNHLY and FYNNEI. The CDR3 region is CASNRERGMNTEAFF. The CDR3 bases are TGTGCCAGCAACAGGGAGAGGGGTATGAACACTGAAGCTTTCTTT.

This chain connects TRBV6-1 to TRBJ2-1; possibly TRBD2 for D (6 bases). Germline CDR1 is MNHNS and CDR2 is SASEGT. V lost 7 bases and J lost 1, with 11 bases in between. CDR3 length: 14 residues. DNA for the CDR3: TGTGCCAGCACCCTACTAGCTTCCTACAATGAGCAGTTCTTC. It codes for CASTLLASYNEQFF.

The rearrangement joins TRBV28 to TRBJ2-3; D is possibly TRBD1 or TRBD2 (5 bases each). Germline CDR1 reads MDHEN; CDR2 reads SYDVKM. V lost 6 bases and J 5 bases, leaving 12 bases between the germline ends. The CDR3 runs to 13 residues. The CDR3 is CASRSSGGDTQYF. The DNA for the CDR3 is TGTGCCAGCAGGAGCTCTGGGGGAGATACGCAGTATTTT.

The chain has TRBV6-1 and TRBJ2-1; 10 bases match TRBD1. The CDR3 loop spans 15 amino acids. Germline loops: CDR1 MNHNS, CDR2 SASEGT. Unmatched junction bases numbered 3, after V lost 3 bases and J lost 4 bases. The CDR3: CASSDPGQGYNEQFF. CDR3 DNA sequence: TGTGCCAGCAGTGACCCGGGACAGGGGTACAATGAGCAGTTCTTC.

The chain has TRBV5-1 and TRBJ1-1; D is ambiguous. This CDR3 is 15 amino acids long. From germline, CDR1 is SGHRS and CDR2 YFSETQ. Trimming removed 0 bases from V and 4 bases from J, with 13 bases in between. This CDR3 reads CASSLGLGFRTEAFF. The CDR3 region has the DNA TGCGCCAGCAGCTTGGGTCTAGGGTTTCGCACTGAAGCTTTCTTT.

The chain recombines TRBV5-4 with TRBJ2-3; no clear D. CDR1 and CDR2 from the germline V gene are SGHNT and YYREEE (reference sequence). This CDR3 has 14 amino acids. V gave up 0 bases and J gave up 4 bases, with 9 bases separating them. The CDR3 DNA follows: TGTGCCAGCAGCTTGGACATCTCCTCAGATACGCAGTATTTT. It translates to CASSLDISSDTQYF.

The genes are TRBV14 and TRBJ1-1, with D unresolved. Germline V lookup: CDR1 SGHDN, CDR2 FVKESK. CDR3 length: 14 residues. V lost 1 base and J lost 1, with 7 bases in between. CDR3: CASSQGGQNTEAFF. CDR3 DNA: TGTGCCAGCAGCCAAGGGGGTCAGAACACTGAAGCTTTCTTT.

Within the sample, this clone is medium-sized. The CDR3 bases are TGTGCCAGCGGACCCTCCAGTGTTGGGCAGTTCTTC. Translated: CASGPSSVGQFF. The chain uses TRBV28 and TRBJ2-1; no reliable D call. CDR1 and CDR2 (germline): MDHEN, SYDVKM. This CDR3 is 12 amino acids long. The V and J ends lost 8 bases and 12 bases respectively, with 17 bases between them.

This rearrangement joins TRBV28 to TRBJ1-2; tentatively, D is TRBD1 (5 bases). Germline CDR1 reads MDHEN; CDR2 reads SYDVKM. The CDR3 runs 12 residues. V lost 7 bases, J lost 7 bases, and 13 bases lay in between. As DNA, the CDR3 is TGTGCCAGCACCTCGGGGCCGTCTGGCTACACCTTC. Its translation is CASTSGPSGYTF.

Of note for this clone: A much bigger clone sits one base away, suggesting this may be a read error. The rearrangement links TRBV6-9 to TRBJ1-5; tentatively, D is TRBD1 (5 bases). This CDR3 contains 14 residues. Germline V gene sequence: CDR1 MNHGY, CDR2 SVAAGI. CDR3 residues: CASSYSQGHQPQHF. In DNA form, the CDR3 reads TGTGCTAGCAGTTACTCGCAGGGCCATCAGCCCCAGCATTTT.

This chain joins TRBV7-9 and TRBJ1-4; D is uncertain. V shed 2 bases and J shed 5 bases, with 6 bases lying between them. The CDR3 runs 13 residues. Per germline, CDR1 SEHNR and CDR2 FQNEAQ (reference sequence). This CDR3 is CASSLNPNEKLFF. The CDR3 DNA sequence: TGTGCCAGCAGCTTAAACCCCAATGAAAAACTGTTTTTT.

The rearrangement uses TRBV5-1 and TRBJ2-1; 7 nucleotides match TRBD1. The ends lost 2 bases at V and 2 bases at J; junction bases unmatched: 4. The CDR3 has 15 amino acids. From germline, CDR1 is SGHRS and CDR2 YFSETQ. CDR3 loop: CASSFQTGTYNEQFF. CDR3 DNA: TGCGCCAGCAGCTTTCAGACAGGGACCTACAATGAGCAGTTCTTC.

The genes are TRBV29-1 and TRBJ2-1; D not certain. The CDR3 runs to 15 residues. Germline V gene data show CDR1 as SQVTM and CDR2 as ANQGSEA. V was shortened by 1 base and J by 1 base, with 11 bases between the two germline ends. For the CDR3, the DNA is TGCAGCGTTGAAGGGAACGTGGGTTCCTACAATGAGCAGTTCTTC. This gives the protein CSVEGNVGSYNEQFF.

The V call is TRBV6-5, the J call TRBJ1-5; D is ambiguous. Germline V gives CDR1 MNHEY, CDR2 SVGAGI. This CDR3 contains 14 residues. Trimming removed 6 bases at V and 4 bases at J, with 13 bases between. The chain's CDR3 is CASSPERPNQPQHF. DNA for the CDR3: TGTGCCAGCAGCCCCGAGAGACCAAATCAGCCCCAGCATTTT.

The chain uses TRBV19 and TRBJ2-2; D is ambiguous. CDR1 is LNHDA, CDR2 SQIVND, per germline (reference sequence). The V end was cut by 5 bases, the J end by 7 bases, with 11 bases between. The length of the CDR3 is 13 residues. CDR3 protein: CASSPALFGELFF. CDR3 nucleotides: TGTGCCAGTAGTCCCGCACTATTCGGGGAGCTGTTTTTT.

V usage is TRBV6-5 and J usage is TRBJ2-7; D remains unclear. The germline gives CDR1 MNHEY, CDR2 SVGAGI. V lost 6 bases and J 1 base, leaving 7 bases between the germline ends. There are 12 residues in the CDR3. The CDR3 protein is CASRGWSYEQYF. The DNA of the CDR3 is TGTGCCAGCAGGGGTTGGTCCTACGAGCAGTACTTC.

A few counts support this clone. This chain uses TRBV5-6 with TRBJ2-3; the match to TRBD2 covers 9 bases. Looked up from germline, CDR1 is SGHDT and CDR2 is YYEEEE. This CDR3 is built from 16 residues. The V segment lost 0 bases and the J segment 2 bases; nucleotides outside the gene matches: 4. CDR3 loop: CASSLGLAVLTDTQYF. In DNA form, the CDR3 reads TGTGCCAGCAGCTTGGGACTAGCGGTCCTCACAGATACGCAGTATTTT. The whole variable domain, remainder taken from reference TRBV5-6 and TRBJ2-3, is DAGVTQSPTHLIKTRGQQVTLRCSPKSGHDTVSWYQQALGQGPQFIFQYYEEEERQRGNFPDRFSGHQFPNYSSELNVNALLLGDSALYLCASSLGLAVLTDTQYFGPGTRLTVL.

This chain links TRBV28 with TRBJ1-1; maybe TRBD1 (5 bases). Germline lookup yields CDR1 MDHEN and CDR2 SYDVKM. The CDR3 totals 13 residues. V was pared by 6 bases and J by 5 bases, with 13 bases between. Here the CDR3 DNA reads TGTGCCAGCAGGCCGGGGGAAAGAACTGAAGCTTTCTTT. Amino acids: CASRPGERTEAFF.

The chain has TRBV7-9 and TRBJ2-7; D not resolved. Trimming shortened V by 5 bases and J by 3 bases, and 5 bases separated the two germline ends. The V gene's germline CDR1 is SEHNR and CDR2 FQNEAQ (reference sequence). The CDR3 has 11 residues. This chain's CDR3 is CASSNYYEQYF. In nucleotides, the CDR3 is TGTGCCAGCAGCAATTACTACGAGCAGTACTTC.

This chain connects TRBV18 to TRBJ2-3; D gene ambiguous. Germline CDR1 and CDR2: KGHSH and LQKENI. CDR3 length: 14 amino acids. The ends were cut back, 4 bases at V and 2 bases at J, with 10 bases in the middle. The CDR3 nucleotides are TGTGCCAGCTCACTTAACAGAAACACAGATACGCAGTATTTT. Amino acids: CASSLNRNTDTQYF.

The CDR3 DNA follows: TGTGCCAGCAGTCGCGGGGGGATCCTCACCGGGGAGCTGTTTTTT. This translates into CASSRGGILTGELFF. The chain combines TRBV27 with TRBJ2-2; 8 nucleotides match TRBD2. This CDR3 spans 15 amino acids. The trim removed 5 bases at V and 4 bases at J, leaving 6 bases unmatched. Per the germline V gene, CDR1 is MNHEY and CDR2 is SMNVEV (reference sequence).

The CDR3 sequence: CANTPPDDSYGYTF. DNA for the CDR3: TGTGCCAACACCCCCCCTGATGACAGCTATGGCTACACCTTC. The chain uses TRBV2 and TRBJ1-2; D perhaps matches TRBD1 (5 bases). CDR1 and CDR2 from the germline V gene are SNHLY and FYNNEI. V shed 10 bases and J shed 4 bases, with 19 bases lying between them. The CDR3 contains 14 residues.

The genes are TRBV19 and TRBJ2-2; no firm D call. Trimming left V 5 bases short and J 4 bases short, with 11 bases between. CDR1 LNHDA and CDR2 SQIVND come from the germline V gene (reference sequence). This CDR3 is built from 14 residues. CDR3 protein: CASSPLLSTGELFF. The DNA for the CDR3 is TGTGCCAGTAGTCCCCTTCTTAGCACCGGGGAGCTGTTTTTT.

This clone occurred a few times. The junction departs from the called germline gene at one end, perhaps through a read error. This chain connects TRBV19 to TRBJ2-7; 7 bases align to TRBD1. Germline V gene sequence: CDR1 LNHDA, CDR2 SQIVND (reference sequence). The CDR3 has 12 residues. The CDR3 DNA is TGTGCCAGTAGTACAAATTCCGGGACAGCGCACTTC. Translated: CASSTNSGTAHF.